The sequence of this T cell receptor (beta chain) was determined in a study of T cells after yellow fever vaccination. Looking at the study overall: SMART-Seq v4 Ultra Low Input served to prepare low-cell-number fractions.

Points from the study as a whole: A weaker but faster secondary response was observed, peaking on day 5 versus 15. Across the CD4 and CD8 compartments, a small share of clonotypes was present in both.

About this clonotype itself: No antigen is known for it.

TCR cDNA, made by 5'RACE template switching, carried an added universal primer site and UMIs. TCRdb processed the 5' RACE reads anew with MiXCR; each CDR3 protein has one entry. This sample has about 58,000 distinct CDR3 sequences; about 6.6% occur once, and the top ten carry approximately 41%. This CDR3 contains 14 residues. V was pared by 10 bases and J by 2 bases, with 8 bases of the junction left unmatched. The V gene's germline CDR1 is MNHEY and CDR2 SMNVEV (reference sequence). The sample here was CD8+ T cells sorted from PBMCs, taken on the day of the first yellow fever vaccination. The receptor comes from a man younger than 35 who received the YFV17D yellow fever vaccine. The gene calls are TRBV27 and TRBJ2-3, with 8 positions matching TRBD1. The CDR3 DNA sequence: TGTGCCACCCGACAGGGGCAAATCACAGATACGCAGTATTTT. Its translation: CATRQGQITDTQYF.